This TCR beta chain was sequenced in a study of PD-1 blockade in classical Hodgkin lymphoma. Overall study results and limits: Unlike CD8+ TCR diversity, which did not rise significantly by C4D1, CD4+ TCR diversity did. Relative to healthy donors, newly diagnosed patients reportedly had lower baseline TCR diversity, which was reported as lower still in relapsed/refractory patients.

The patients all showed relapse after autologous stem cell transplantation, while their brentuximab vedotin exposure varied. Data came from immunoSEQ multiplex PCR; TCRdb stores just in-frame clones and leaves some out. Here the sample spans 89,000 or so clones, around nine tenths being singletons. Notes on this clone: Antigen unknown.

V lost 3 bases, J lost 6 bases, and 6 bases lay in between. This CDR3 is built from 12 residues. CDR1 is MNHEY and CDR2 is SMNVEV in the germline V gene (reference sequence). The rearrangement uses TRBV27 and TRBJ2-1; tentatively, D is TRBD1 (5 bases). The material sequenced was peripheral blood mononuclear cells (PBMCs), taken before the second cycle of nivolumab. The TCR sequence derives from a human donor with classical Hodgkin lymphoma. The CDR3 protein is CASSFQGNEQFF. The CDR3 DNA follows: TGTGCCAGCAGTTTCCAGGGCAATGAGCAGTTCTTC.